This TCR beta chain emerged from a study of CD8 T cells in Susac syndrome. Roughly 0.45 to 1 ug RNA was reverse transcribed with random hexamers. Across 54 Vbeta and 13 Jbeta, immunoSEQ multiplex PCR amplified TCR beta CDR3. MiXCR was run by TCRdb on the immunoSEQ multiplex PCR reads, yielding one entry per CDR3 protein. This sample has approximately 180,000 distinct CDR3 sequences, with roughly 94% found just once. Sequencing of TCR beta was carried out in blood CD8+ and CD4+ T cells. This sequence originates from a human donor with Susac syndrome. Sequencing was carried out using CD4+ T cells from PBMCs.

CDR3 loop: CASSLGTTKNIQYF. Here the CDR3 DNA reads TGTGCCAGCAGCCTCGGGACAACCAAAAACATTCAGTACTTC. The chain employs TRBV12-3 or TRBV12-4 and TRBJ2-4; the D gene is possibly TRBD1 (6 bases). The CDR3 runs 14 residues. V lost 6 bases to trimming and J lost 2 bases, with 11 bases between them.